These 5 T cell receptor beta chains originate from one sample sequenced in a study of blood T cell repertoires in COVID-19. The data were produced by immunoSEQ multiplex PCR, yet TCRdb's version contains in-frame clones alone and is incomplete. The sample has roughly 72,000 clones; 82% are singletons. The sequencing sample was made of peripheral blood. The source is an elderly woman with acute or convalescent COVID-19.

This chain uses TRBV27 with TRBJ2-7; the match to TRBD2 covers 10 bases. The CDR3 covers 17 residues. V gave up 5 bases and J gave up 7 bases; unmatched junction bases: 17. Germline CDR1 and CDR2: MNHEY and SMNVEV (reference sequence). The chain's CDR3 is CASSPRPSGSPLGEQYF. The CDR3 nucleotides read TGTGCCAGCAGTCCTCGGCCTAGCGGGAGTCCCCTAGGGGAGCAGTACTTC.

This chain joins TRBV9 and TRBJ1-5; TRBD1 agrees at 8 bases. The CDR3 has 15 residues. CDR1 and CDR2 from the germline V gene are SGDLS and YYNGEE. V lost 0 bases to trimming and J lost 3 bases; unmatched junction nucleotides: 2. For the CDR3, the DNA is TGTGCCAGCAGCGTAGGGACAGGGCTCAATCAGCCCCAGCATTTT. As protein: CASSVGTGLNQPQHF.

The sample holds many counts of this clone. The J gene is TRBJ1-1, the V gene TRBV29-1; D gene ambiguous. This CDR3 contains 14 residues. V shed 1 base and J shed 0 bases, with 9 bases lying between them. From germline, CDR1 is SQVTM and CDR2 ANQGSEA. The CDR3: CSVEALPMNTEAFF. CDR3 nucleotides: TGCAGCGTTGAAGCTCTACCCATGAACACTGAAGCTTTCTTT.

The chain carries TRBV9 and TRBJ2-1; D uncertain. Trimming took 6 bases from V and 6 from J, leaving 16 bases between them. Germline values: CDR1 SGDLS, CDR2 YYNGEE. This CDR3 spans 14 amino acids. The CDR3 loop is CASTADSPSNEQFF. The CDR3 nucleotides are TGTGCCAGCACGGCAGACTCCCCTAGCAATGAGCAGTTCTTC.

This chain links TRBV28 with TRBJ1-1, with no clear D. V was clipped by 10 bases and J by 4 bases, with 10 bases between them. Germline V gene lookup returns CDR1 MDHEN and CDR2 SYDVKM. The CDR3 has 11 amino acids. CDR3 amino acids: CATAPGTEAFF. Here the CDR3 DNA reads TGTGCCACCGCCCCAGGCACTGAAGCTTTCTTT.